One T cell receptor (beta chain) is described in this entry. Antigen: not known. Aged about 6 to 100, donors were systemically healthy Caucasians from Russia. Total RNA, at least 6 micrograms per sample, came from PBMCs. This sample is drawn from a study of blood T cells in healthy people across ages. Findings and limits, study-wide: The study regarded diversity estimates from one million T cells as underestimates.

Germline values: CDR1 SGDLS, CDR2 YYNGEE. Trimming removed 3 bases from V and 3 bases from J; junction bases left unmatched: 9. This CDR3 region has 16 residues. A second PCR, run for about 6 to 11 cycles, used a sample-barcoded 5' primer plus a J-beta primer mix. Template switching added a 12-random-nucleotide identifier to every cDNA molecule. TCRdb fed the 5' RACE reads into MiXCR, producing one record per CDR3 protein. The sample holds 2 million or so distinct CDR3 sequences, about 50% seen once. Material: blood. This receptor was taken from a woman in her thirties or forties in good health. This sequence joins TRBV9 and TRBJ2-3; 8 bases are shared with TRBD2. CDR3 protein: CASSAGRGVWTDTQYF. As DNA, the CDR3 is TGTGCCAGCAGCGCTGGGCGGGGGGTGTGGACAGATACGCAGTATTTT.